The 32 T cell receptor beta chains given below trace back to one sample, sequenced in a study of blood T cell repertoires in COVID-19. Only in-frame clones appear in the TCRdb table, and some are missing; sequencing was by immunoSEQ multiplex PCR. The sample lists 200,000 or so clones; roughly four fifths were seen once. The sequencing input was PBMCs or T cells enriched from blood (not recorded which). All receptors derive from a man in his forties who had recovered from COVID-19.

The chain has TRBV7-9 and TRBJ2-7; D is undetermined. Trimming cost V 3 bases and J 1 base, with 10 bases left between them. CDR3 size: 14 residues. CDR1 is SEHNR, CDR2 FQNEAQ, per germline (reference sequence). Written as DNA, the CDR3 is TGTGCCAGCAGCTTTGATGAGGCGTCCTACGAGCAGTACTTC. It yields the protein CASSFDEASYEQYF.

The genes are TRBV5-4 and TRBJ1-1, with TRBD1 matching over 9 bases. J lost 3 bases, V lost 4 bases, and 13 bases had no gene match. Germline assignment: CDR1 SGHNT and CDR2 YYREEE (reference sequence). The CDR3 totals 17 residues. CDR3 amino acids: CASSGAPGQGRDTEAFF. CDR3 sequence (DNA): TGTGCCAGCAGCGGGGCCCCGGGACAGGGTAGGGACACTGAAGCTTTCTTT.

In its sample, this clone was seen a few times. The CDR3 reads CASSLEEGQGPYNEQFF. The CDR3, as DNA: TGTGCCAGCAGCTTAGAAGAGGGACAGGGGCCCTACAATGAGCAGTTCTTC. The J gene is TRBJ2-1, the V gene TRBV11-2; 10 bases align to TRBD1. Germline CDR1 reads SGHAT; CDR2 reads FQNNGV. Losses at the gene ends were 0 bases for V and 2 bases for J; bases not matched to a gene: 4. The CDR3 has 17 residues.

CDR3 sequence reads: CASSLGTSQETQYF. CDR3 coding DNA: TGTGCCAGCAGCTTGGGGACTAGCCAAGAGACCCAGTACTTC. The chain combines TRBV5-4 with TRBJ2-5, with 7 bases identical to TRBD2. The CDR3 is 14 residues long. Trimming removed 0 bases from V and 1 base from J; junction bases left unmatched: 0. Germline assignment: CDR1 SGHNT and CDR2 YYREEE (reference sequence). Full variable domain (remainder filled in from reference TRBV5-4 and TRBJ2-5): ETGVTQSPTHLIKTRGQQVTLRCSSQSGHNTVSWYQQALGQGPQFIFQYYREEENGRGNFPPRFSGLQFPNYSSELNVNALELDDSALYLCASSLGTSQETQYFGPGTRLLVL.

The gene calls are TRBV7-9 and TRBJ1-5, with 10 bases aligning to TRBD1. The CDR3 contains 15 residues. V dropped 4 bases and J dropped 5; count of bases not matched to a gene: 5. CDR1 and CDR2 from the germline V gene are SEHNR and FQNEAQ (reference sequence). Here the CDR3 DNA reads TGTGCCAGCAGCTCCGGGACAGGGGATTATCAGCCCCAGCATTTT. Its translation: CASSSGTGDYQPQHF.

The V call is TRBV7-2, the J call TRBJ1-5, with 7 bases lining up with TRBD1. This CDR3 has 15 amino acids. V lost 5 bases, J lost 1 base, and 5 bases stayed unmatched. Per the germline V gene, CDR1 is SGHTA and CDR2 is FQGNSA. CDR3 residues: CASSRRTGSNQPQHF. CDR3 bases: TGTGCCAGCAGCAGAAGGACAGGAAGCAATCAGCCCCAGCATTTT.

The J gene is TRBJ1-4, the V gene TRBV18; TRBD1 might be the D (5 bases). Trimming pared 6 bases from V and 5 bases from J, leaving 10 bases between. Germline loops: CDR1 KGHSH, CDR2 LQKENI. This CDR3 has 13 residues. DNA for the CDR3: TGTGCCAGCTCCGAGAACAGGAATGAAAAACTGTTTTTT. Encoded protein: CASSENRNEKLFF.

The chain is built from TRBV5-1 and TRBJ2-5; unclear D gene. The CDR3 consists of 15 residues. V was clipped by 0 bases and J by 1 base, with 10 bases between them. Germline CDR1 and CDR2: SGHRS and YFSETQ. The CDR3 loop reads CASSLGAGSQETQYF. The CDR3 DNA reads as TGCGCCAGCAGCTTGGGGGCAGGCTCCCAAGAGACCCAGTACTTC.

This clone appeared a few times. The rearrangement uses TRBV28 and TRBJ2-2; D is perhaps TRBD2 (6 bases). Trimming stripped 3 bases from V and 1 base from J, with 12 bases between. Germline-derived CDR1 and CDR2 are MDHEN and SYDVKM. This CDR3 is 16 amino acids long. The CDR3 loop reads CASSFAGTMNTGELFF. As DNA, the CDR3 is TGTGCCAGCAGTTTCGCGGGGACCATGAACACCGGGGAGCTGTTTTTT. Full variable domain (missing parts from reference TRBV28 and TRBJ2-2): DVKVTQSSRYLVKRTGEKVFLECVQDMDHENMFWYRQDPGLGLRLIYFSYDVKMKEKGDIPEGYSVSREKKERFSLILESASTNQTSMYLCASSFAGTMNTGELFFGEGSRLTVL.

V is TRBV19 and J is TRBJ1-3; no clear D gene. This CDR3 contains 18 residues. From germline, CDR1 is LNHDA and CDR2 SQIVND (reference sequence). The V and J ends lost 5 bases and 0 bases respectively, with 20 bases between them. In DNA form, the CDR3 reads TGTGCCAGTAGTTCGGGATATATAACCGACATCTCTGGAAACACCATATATTTT. It specifies CASSSGYITDISGNTIYF. The full variable domain, rest sourced from reference TRBV19 and TRBJ1-3, is DGGITQSPKYLFRKEGQNVTLSCEQNLNHDAMYWYRQDPGQGLRLIYYSQIVNDFQKGDIAEGYSVSREKKESFPLTVTSAQKNPTAFYLCASSSGYITDISGNTIYFGEGSWLTVV.

The rearrangement uses TRBV2 and TRBJ1-2; TRBD1 is a possible D gene (6 bases). The CDR3 extends over 14 amino acids. Germline CDR1 is SNHLY and CDR2 is FYNNEI. The germline V and J ends were trimmed by 8 bases and 0 bases, with 13 bases remaining between them. The CDR3 reads CASLGPGANYGYTF. Here the CDR3 DNA reads TGTGCCAGCTTGGGGCCAGGGGCTAACTATGGCTACACCTTC.

The rearrangement links TRBV19 to TRBJ2-1; 8 nucleotides match TRBD1. The CDR3 has 16 amino acids. V dropped 7 bases and J dropped 8; count of bases not matched to a gene: 16. Germline CDR1 reads LNHDA; CDR2 reads SQIVND (reference sequence). CDR3 loop: CASTHQGGRGLYEQFF. In nucleotides, the CDR3 is TGTGCCAGTACTCACCAAGGGGGCAGGGGGCTCTATGAGCAGTTCTTC.

This chain joins TRBV25-1 and TRBJ2-7; 9 nucleotides align to TRBD1. V gave up 1 base and J gave up 2 bases; unmatched junction bases: 12. Germline V gives CDR1 MGHDK, CDR2 SYGVNS. The CDR3 has 18 residues. The CDR3 sequence is CASSEFRGQGIPAYEQYF. CDR3 DNA: TGTGCCAGCAGTGAATTTAGGGGACAGGGTATCCCCGCCTACGAGCAGTACTTC.

V gene TRBV4-1 combines with J gene TRBJ1-2, with D unclear. CDR1 is MGHRA and CDR2 is YSYEKL in the germline V gene. Trimming removed 4 bases at V and 5 bases at J, with 11 bases between. There are 13 residues in the CDR3. The CDR3 protein is CASSRSSLYGYTF. Here the CDR3 DNA reads TGCGCCAGCAGCCGATCGTCACTATATGGCTACACCTTC.

This clone is a singleton in its sample. J is TRBJ2-7 and V is TRBV9, with 7 bases lining up with TRBD1. The junction had 6 bases not matched to a gene; V was cut back by 1 base and J by 5 bases. This CDR3 region has 14 residues. Germline loops: CDR1 SGDLS, CDR2 YYNGEE. The CDR3 coding sequence is TGTGCCAGCAGCGTACAAGACAGGGCCCACGAGCAGTACTTC. It codes for CASSVQDRAHEQYF.

The V and J genes are TRBV6-1 and TRBJ2-7; 9 bases match TRBD2. Trimming removed 1 base from V and 3 bases from J; junction bases left unmatched: 10. Per the germline V gene, CDR1 is MNHNS and CDR2 is SASEGT. CDR3 length: 17 residues. CDR3 region: CASSEVGASGTFYEQYF. The CDR3 nucleotides are TGTGCCAGCAGTGAAGTGGGTGCTAGCGGGACATTCTACGAGCAGTACTTC.

The chain is built from TRBV4-2 and TRBJ1-6; D is perhaps TRBD1 (6 bases). Germline V gives CDR1 LGHNA, CDR2 YNFKEQ. With 1 base removed from V and 9 bases from J, the gap between germline ends came to 19 bases. The length of the CDR3 is 17 residues. The chain's CDR3 is CASSQVIRGAERSPLHF. The CDR3 nucleotides are TGTGCCAGCAGCCAAGTCATCCGGGGGGCCGAGCGTTCACCCCTCCACTTT.

The chain combines TRBV7-9 with TRBJ2-5; 10 nucleotides agree with TRBD2. Unmatched junction bases numbered 10, after V lost 7 bases and J lost 5 bases. CDR3 length equals 15 residues. Germline V gives CDR1 SEHNR, CDR2 FQNEAQ (reference sequence). CDR3: CASNPGTSDRETQYF. CDR3 coding DNA: TGTGCCAGCAATCCCGGGACTAGCGATAGGGAGACCCAGTACTTC. The full variable domain, with the rest looked up from reference TRBV7-9 and TRBJ2-5, is DTGVSQNPRHKITKRGQNVTFRCDPISEHNRLYWYRQTLGQGPEFLTYFQNEAQLEKSRLLSDRFSAERPKGSFSTLEIQRTEQGDSAMYLCASNPGTSDRETQYFGPGTRLLVL.

The gene calls are TRBV19 and TRBJ2-3; no reliable D call. V lost 5 bases and J lost 5, with 8 bases in between. The CDR3 has 12 amino acids. Germline CDR1 is LNHDA and CDR2 is SQIVND (reference sequence). The CDR3 is CASSPPRDTQYF. CDR3 coding DNA: TGTGCCAGTAGTCCCCCCAGAGATACGCAGTATTTT.

The chain links TRBV5-1 to TRBJ2-7, with 7 bases aligning to TRBD2. Looked up from germline, CDR1 is SGHRS and CDR2 is YFSETQ. CDR3 length: 15 residues. V dropped 4 bases and J dropped 2; count of bases not matched to a gene: 9. The CDR3 bases are TGCGCCAGCAGCCCCGACGGGGGGATAGCCTACGAGCAGTACTTC. Its protein is CASSPDGGIAYEQYF.

V is TRBV5-1 and J is TRBJ1-1; TRBD1 might be the D (6 bases). The ends were cut back, 4 bases at V and 5 bases at J, with 21 bases in the middle. CDR1 and CDR2 (germline): SGHRS, YFSETQ. The CDR3 totals 16 residues. CDR3 region: CASSPLGMGAKTEAFF. The CDR3 DNA reads as TGCGCCAGCAGCCCACTGGGGATGGGGGCAAAAACTGAAGCTTTCTTT.

The chain recombines TRBV10-3 with TRBJ1-1, with 9 bases fitting TRBD1. The ends lost 6 bases at V and 4 bases at J; junction bases unmatched: 12. CDR1 and CDR2 from the germline V gene are ENHRY and SYGVKD. This CDR3 is built from 16 residues. The CDR3 reads CAISYTSGQGRTEAFF. The CDR3 nucleotides read TGTGCCATCAGCTATACATCGGGACAGGGTCGCACTGAAGCTTTCTTT.

The CDR3 nucleotides are TGTGCCAGCAGCAGGGGGTCTGGCTACACCTTC. Residues: CASSRGSGYTF. The rearrangement uses TRBV11-2 and TRBJ1-2, with D perhaps matching TRBD1 (6 bases). The CDR3 is made up of 11 amino acids. The germline gives CDR1 SGHAT, CDR2 FQNNGV. Trimming stripped 5 bases from V and 7 bases from J, with 8 bases between.

To note about this clone: Relative to the germline gene, one junction end is altered; a read error may explain this. The J gene is TRBJ2-7, the V gene TRBV5-4; TRBD1 matches at 8 bases. Germline lookup yields CDR1 SGHNT and CDR2 YYREEE (reference sequence). This CDR3 comprises 12 residues. This CDR3 reads CASSLDRVGISF. DNA of the CDR3: TGTGCCAGCAGCCTGGACAGGGTAGGGATCAGCTTC.

In this sample, this clone turned up once. The rearrangement uses TRBV5-1 and TRBJ1-2; D perhaps matches TRBD1 (5 bases). The CDR3 has 15 amino acids. V was shortened by 4 bases and J by 4 bases, with 17 bases between the two germline ends. Germline V gives CDR1 SGHRS, CDR2 YFSETQ. The CDR3 loop reads CASSDTGTTFYGYTF. CDR3 sequence (DNA): TGCGCCAGCAGCGACACCGGGACTACTTTCTATGGCTACACCTTC. Using reference TRBV5-1 and TRBJ1-2 for the parts outside the CDR3, the full variable domain is KAGVTQTPRYLIKTRGQQVTLSCSPISGHRSVSWYQQTPGQGLQFLFEYFSETQRNKGNFPGRFSGRQFSNSRSEMNVSTLELGDSALYLCASSDTGTTFYGYTFGSGTRLTVV.

The chain combines TRBV2 with TRBJ2-1; 8 bases are shared with TRBD1. With 6 bases clipped from V and 3 bases from J, the junction kept 10 bases outside the gene matches. The CDR3 is 16 amino acids. Germline loops: CDR1 SNHLY, CDR2 FYNNEI. DNA for the CDR3: TGTGCCAGCAGGGGACTCGGGACAGGAATCTACAATGAGCAGTTCTTC. It is translated as CASRGLGTGIYNEQFF.

This clone was observed once. This chain joins TRBV6-6 and TRBJ2-2, with a tentative D call TRBD2 (5 bases). The CDR3 contains 15 residues. Per the germline V gene, CDR1 is MNHNY and CDR2 is SVGAGI (reference sequence). Trimming stripped 0 bases from V and 4 bases from J, with 9 bases between. The CDR3 here is CASSYSRGVTGELFF. The CDR3, as DNA: TGTGCCAGCAGTTACTCCCGGGGTGTCACCGGGGAGCTGTTTTTT.

The V call is TRBV5-6, the J call TRBJ1-1, with TRBD1 matching over 7 bases. Germline V CDR1 and CDR2: SGHDT, YYEEEE. J was trimmed by 5 bases and V by 4 bases; bases with no gene match: 8. CDR3 length: 14 residues. The DNA of the CDR3 is TGTGCCAGCAGCCTGGGACAGAAAGGGACTGAAGCTTTCTTT. Translated: CASSLGQKGTEAFF.

The CDR3, as DNA: TGTGCCAGCAGCTTGACAAACTATGGCTACACCTTC. It is translated as CASSLTNYGYTF. The gene calls are TRBV7-8 and TRBJ1-2; D not resolved. V was shortened by 3 bases and J by 2 bases, with 4 bases between the two germline ends. The CDR3 is 12 residues long. Germline lookup yields CDR1 SGHVS and CDR2 FQNEAQ.

V and J are TRBV6-4 and TRBJ1-1; a possible D gene is TRBD1 (6 bases). The length of the CDR3 is 14 residues. The V end was cut by 6 bases, the J end by 5 bases, with 16 bases between. Germline V gene lookup returns CDR1 MRHNA and CDR2 SNTAGT. CDR3: CASSEGQRGTEAFF. The CDR3 bases are TGTGCCAGCAGCGAGGGTCAAAGGGGGACTGAAGCTTTCTTT.

This chain connects TRBV5-1 to TRBJ1-2; 7 nucleotides align to TRBD1. CDR1 and CDR2 from the germline V gene are SGHRS and YFSETQ. The CDR3 sequence is 16 residues long. Trimming at V came to 5 bases and at J to 4 bases, leaving 14 bases not matched to a gene. This CDR3 reads CASRETTGTVTYGYTF. In nucleotides, the CDR3 is TGCGCCAGCAGAGAAACAACCGGGACAGTGACCTATGGCTACACCTTC.

The chain uses TRBV14 and TRBJ1-2; TRBD1 might be the D (6 bases). CDR3 length: 14 amino acids. Germline CDR1 SGHDN, CDR2 FVKESK. V was trimmed by 1 base and J by 6 bases, leaving 12 bases between them. CDR3 sequence (DNA): TGTGCCAGCAGCCAAGTCGGACAGACGGATGGCTACACCTTC. It yields the protein CASSQVGQTDGYTF. Supplemented by reference TRBV14 and TRBJ1-2, the full variable domain reads EAGVTQFPSHSVIEKGQTVTLRCDPISGHDNLYWYRRVMGKEIKFLLHFVKESKQDESGMPNNRFLAERTGGTYSTLKVQPAELEDSGVYFCASSQVGQTDGYTFGSGTRLTVV.